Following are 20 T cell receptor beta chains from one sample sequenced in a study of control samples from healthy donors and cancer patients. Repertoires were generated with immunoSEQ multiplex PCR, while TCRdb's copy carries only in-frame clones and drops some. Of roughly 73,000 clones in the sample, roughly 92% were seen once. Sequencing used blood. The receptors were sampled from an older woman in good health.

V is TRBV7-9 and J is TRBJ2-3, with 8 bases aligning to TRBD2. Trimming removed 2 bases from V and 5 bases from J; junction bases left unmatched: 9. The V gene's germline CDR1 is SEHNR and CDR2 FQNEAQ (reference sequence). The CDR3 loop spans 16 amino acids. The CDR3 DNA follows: TGTGCCAGCAGCTTACTCGCTCTAGCGGGCCAAGATACGCAGTATTTT. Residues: CASSLLALAGQDTQYF.

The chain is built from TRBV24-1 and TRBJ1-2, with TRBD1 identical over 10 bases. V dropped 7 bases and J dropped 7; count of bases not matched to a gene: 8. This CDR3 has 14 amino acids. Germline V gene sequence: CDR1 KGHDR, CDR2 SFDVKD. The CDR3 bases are TGTGCCACCAGAGGGACAGGGGACGGTGGTGGCTACACCTTC. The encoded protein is CATRGTGDGGGYTF.

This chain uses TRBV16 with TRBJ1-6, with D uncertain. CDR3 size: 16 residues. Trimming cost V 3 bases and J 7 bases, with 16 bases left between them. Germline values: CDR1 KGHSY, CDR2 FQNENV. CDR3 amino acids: CASSQIRPGQNSPLHF. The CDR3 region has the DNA TGTGCCAGCAGCCAGATTCGCCCAGGCCAAAATTCACCCCTCCACTTT. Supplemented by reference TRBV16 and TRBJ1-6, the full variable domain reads GEEVAQTPKHLVRGEGQKAKLYCAPIKGHSYVFWYQQVLKNEFKFLISFQNENVFDETGMPKERFSAKCLPNSPCSLEIQATKLEDSAVYFCASSQIRPGQNSPLHFGNGTRLTVT.

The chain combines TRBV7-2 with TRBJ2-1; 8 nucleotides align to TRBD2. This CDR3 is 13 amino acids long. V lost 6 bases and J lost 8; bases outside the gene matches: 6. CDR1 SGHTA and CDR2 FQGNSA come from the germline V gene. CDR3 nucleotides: TGTGCCAGCAGATACGGACTAGCTGATGAGCAGTTCTTC. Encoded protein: CASRYGLADEQFF. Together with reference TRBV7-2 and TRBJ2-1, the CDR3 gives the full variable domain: GAGVSQSPSNKVTEKGKDVELRCDPISGHTALYWYRQSLGQGLEFLIYFQGNSAPDKSGLPSDRFSAERTGGSVSTLTIQRTQQEDSAVYLCASRYGLADEQFFGPGTRLTVL.

CDR3 in amino acids: CSASGFASTEAFF. The CDR3, as DNA: TGTTCCGCCTCAGGGTTTGCTAGCACTGAAGCTTTCTTT. V gene TRBV27 combines with J gene TRBJ1-1, with a possible D match to TRBD1 (5 bases). The germline gives CDR1 MNHEY, CDR2 SMNVEV (reference sequence). The length of the CDR3 is 13 residues.

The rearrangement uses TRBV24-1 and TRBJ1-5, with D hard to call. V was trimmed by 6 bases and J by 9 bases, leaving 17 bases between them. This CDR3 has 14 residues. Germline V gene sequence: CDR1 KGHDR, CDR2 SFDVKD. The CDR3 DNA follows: TGTGCCACCAGTCCTGCGGAGCAGTTCGGGCCCCAGCATTTT. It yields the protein CATSPAEQFGPQHF.

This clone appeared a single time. The CDR3 is CASSFAGQGLNEQFF. DNA for the CDR3: TGTGCCAGCAGTTTCGCGGGACAGGGTCTCAATGAGCAGTTCTTC. The V and J genes are TRBV28 and TRBJ2-1; 9 bases are a match to TRBD1. Per the germline V gene, CDR1 is MDHEN and CDR2 is SYDVKM. CDR3 size: 15 residues. With V trimmed by 3 bases and J by 6 bases, 6 bases remained unmatched. Full variable domain (missing parts from reference TRBV28 and TRBJ2-1): DVKVTQSSRYLVKRTGEKVFLECVQDMDHENMFWYRQDPGLGLRLIYFSYDVKMKEKGDIPEGYSVSREKKERFSLILESASTNQTSMYLCASSFAGQGLNEQFFGPGTRLTVL.

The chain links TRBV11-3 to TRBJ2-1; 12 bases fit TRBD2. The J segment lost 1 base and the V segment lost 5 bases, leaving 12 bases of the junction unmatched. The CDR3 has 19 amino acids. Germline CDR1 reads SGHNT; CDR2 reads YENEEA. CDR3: CASSLSWGTSGRSYNEQFF. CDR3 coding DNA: TGTGCCAGCAGCCTATCATGGGGTACTAGCGGGAGGTCCTACAATGAGCAGTTCTTC. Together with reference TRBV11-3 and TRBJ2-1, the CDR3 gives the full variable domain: EAGVVQSPRYKIIEKKQPVAFWCNPISGHNTLYWYLQNLGQGPELLIRYENEEAVDDSQLPKDRFSAERLKGVDSTLKIQPAELGDSAVYLCASSLSWGTSGRSYNEQFFGPGTRLTVL.

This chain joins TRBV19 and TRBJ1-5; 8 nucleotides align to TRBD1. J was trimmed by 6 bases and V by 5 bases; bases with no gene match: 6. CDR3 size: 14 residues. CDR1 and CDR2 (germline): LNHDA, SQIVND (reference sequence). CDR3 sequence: CASSSRQGLQPQHF. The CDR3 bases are TGTGCCAGTAGTTCCCGACAGGGGCTTCAGCCCCAGCATTTT.

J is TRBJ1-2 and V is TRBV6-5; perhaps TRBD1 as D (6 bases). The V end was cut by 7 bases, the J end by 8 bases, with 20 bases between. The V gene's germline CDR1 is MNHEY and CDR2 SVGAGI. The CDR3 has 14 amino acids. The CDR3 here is CASNTQGGGLGYTF. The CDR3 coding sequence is TGTGCCAGCAATACCCAAGGGGGGGGCTTGGGCTACACCTTC.

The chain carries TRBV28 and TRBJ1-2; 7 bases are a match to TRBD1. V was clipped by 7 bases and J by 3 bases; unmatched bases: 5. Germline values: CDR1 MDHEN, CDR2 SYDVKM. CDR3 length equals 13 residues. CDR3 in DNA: TGTGCCAGCACCCTCGGGACAGACTATGGCTACACCTTC. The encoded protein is CASTLGTDYGYTF.

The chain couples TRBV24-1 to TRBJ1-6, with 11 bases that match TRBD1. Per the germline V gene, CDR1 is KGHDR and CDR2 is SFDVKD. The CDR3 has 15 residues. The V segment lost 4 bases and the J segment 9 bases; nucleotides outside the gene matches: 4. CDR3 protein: CATSDPGQGVSPLHF. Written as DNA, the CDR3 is TGTGCCACCAGTGACCCGGGACAGGGGGTTTCACCCCTCCACTTT.

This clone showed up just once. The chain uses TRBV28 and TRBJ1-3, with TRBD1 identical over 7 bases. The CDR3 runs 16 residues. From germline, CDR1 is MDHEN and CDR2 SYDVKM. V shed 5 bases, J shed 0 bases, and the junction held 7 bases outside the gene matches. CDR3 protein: CASSIRQGLSGNTIYF. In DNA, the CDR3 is TGTGCCAGCAGTATTAGACAGGGACTCTCTGGAAACACCATATATTTT.

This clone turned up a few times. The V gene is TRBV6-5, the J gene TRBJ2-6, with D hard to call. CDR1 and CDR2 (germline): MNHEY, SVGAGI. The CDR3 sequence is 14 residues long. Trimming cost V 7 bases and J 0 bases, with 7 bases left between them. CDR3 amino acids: CASTPYSGANVLTF. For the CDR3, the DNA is TGTGCCAGCACCCCGTACTCTGGGGCCAACGTCCTGACTTTC.

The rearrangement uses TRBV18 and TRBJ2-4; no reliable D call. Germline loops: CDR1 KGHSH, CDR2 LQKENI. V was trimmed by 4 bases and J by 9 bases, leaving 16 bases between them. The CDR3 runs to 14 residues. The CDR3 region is CASSHDPGEGIQYF. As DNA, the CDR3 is TGTGCCAGCTCACACGATCCTGGGGAAGGCATTCAGTACTTC.

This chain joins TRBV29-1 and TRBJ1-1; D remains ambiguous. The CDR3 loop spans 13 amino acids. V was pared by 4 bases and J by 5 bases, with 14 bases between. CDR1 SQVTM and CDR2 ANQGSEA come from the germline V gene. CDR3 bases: TGCAGCGTTGCCGTCGGGCTGTTAACTGAAGCTTTCTTT. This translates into CSVAVGLLTEAFF.

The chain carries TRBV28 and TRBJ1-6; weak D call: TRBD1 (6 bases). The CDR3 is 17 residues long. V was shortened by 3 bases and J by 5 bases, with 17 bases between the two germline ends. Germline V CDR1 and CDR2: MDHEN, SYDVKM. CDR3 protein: CASSFYGGPSDNSPLHF. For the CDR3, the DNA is TGTGCCAGCAGTTTTTACGGGGGCCCCTCGGATAATTCACCCCTCCACTTT. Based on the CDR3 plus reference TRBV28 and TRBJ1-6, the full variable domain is DVKVTQSSRYLVKRTGEKVFLECVQDMDHENMFWYRQDPGLGLRLIYFSYDVKMKEKGDIPEGYSVSREKKERFSLILESASTNQTSMYLCASSFYGGPSDNSPLHFGNGTRLTVT.

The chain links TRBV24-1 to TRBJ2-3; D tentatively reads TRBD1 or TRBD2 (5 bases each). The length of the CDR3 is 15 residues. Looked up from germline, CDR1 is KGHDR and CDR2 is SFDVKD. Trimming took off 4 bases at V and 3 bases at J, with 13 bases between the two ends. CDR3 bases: TGTGCCACCAGTGACACCCGAGGGGTAACAGATACGCAGTATTTT. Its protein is CATSDTRGVTDTQYF.

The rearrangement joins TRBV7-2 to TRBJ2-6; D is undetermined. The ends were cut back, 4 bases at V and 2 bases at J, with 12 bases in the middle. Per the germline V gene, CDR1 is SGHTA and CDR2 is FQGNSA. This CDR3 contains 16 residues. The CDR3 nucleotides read TGTGCCAGCAGCTCGTCAAGGGTGGCTGGGGCCAACGTCCTGACTTTC. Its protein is CASSSSRVAGANVLTF.

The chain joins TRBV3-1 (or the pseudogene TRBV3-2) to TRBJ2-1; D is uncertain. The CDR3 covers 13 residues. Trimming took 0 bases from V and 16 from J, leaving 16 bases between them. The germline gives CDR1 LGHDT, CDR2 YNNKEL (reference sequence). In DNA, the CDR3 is TGTGCCAGCAGCCAAGATGTAAGGTCTAGTAATTTCTTC. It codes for CASSQDVRSSNFF.